Each of the 21 T cell receptor beta chains below was sequenced from the same sample in a study of shared clonotypes between healthy human individuals. TCRdb's copy holds only in-frame clones and misses some; the assay was immunoSEQ multiplex PCR. In the table there are 2 million to 2.5 million clones, approximately 94% of which are singletons. Terminally differentiated effector memory CD45RA+ cells were left out of the naive CD8 fraction, which was CD45RO-negative and positively selected for CCR7. Specimen: naive CD8+ T cells sorted from blood. These TCRs come from a man aged 18 to 29 in good health.

This chain links TRBV19 with TRBJ2-3; tentative D call: TRBD2 (5 bases). The CDR3 has 15 amino acids. In germline, CDR1 is LNHDA, CDR2 SQIVND (reference sequence). V lost 7 bases to trimming and J lost 2 bases, with 16 bases between them. CDR3 in amino acids: CASTFTRAFTDTQYF. The CDR3, as DNA: TGTGCCAGTACTTTCACTAGGGCCTTCACAGATACGCAGTATTTT.

This chain connects TRBV19 to TRBJ2-7; D gene ambiguous. V dropped 4 bases and J dropped 6 bases, with 13 bases sitting between them. Germline lookup yields CDR1 LNHDA and CDR2 SQIVND (reference sequence). The CDR3 spans 13 residues. The CDR3 sequence: CASSTPGLSEQYF. DNA for the CDR3: TGTGCCAGTAGTACCCCCGGATTGAGCGAGCAGTACTTC.

This clone was seen only once. This rearrangement joins TRBV5-6 to TRBJ2-7; 7 bases match TRBD1. The CDR3 length is 15 residues. Germline CDR1 SGHDT, CDR2 YYEEEE. Losses at the gene ends were 4 bases for V and 3 bases for J; bases not matched to a gene: 10. The CDR3 nucleotides are TGTGCCAGCAGCCGTTCGGGACAGAGGATCTACGAGCAGTACTTC. Its translation is CASSRSGQRIYEQYF.

In the case of this clone: Other DNA sequences from this sample encode an identical CDR3 as well. The chain employs TRBV4-3 and TRBJ2-1; no clear D gene. The ends were cut back, 0 bases at V and 2 bases at J, with 8 bases in the middle. Per the germline V gene, CDR1 is LGHNA and CDR2 is YSLEER. This CDR3 spans 15 amino acids. CDR3 DNA sequence: TGCGCCAGCAGCCAAGACAGCGCGGCCTACAATGAGCAGTTCTTC. Translation gives CASSQDSAAYNEQFF.

DNA of the CDR3: TGTGCCAGCAGCCAAGCCTCGTTATACAATGAGCAGTTCTTC. It translates to CASSQASLYNEQFF. The genes are TRBV14 and TRBJ2-1; the D is unclear. The CDR3 loop spans 14 amino acids. CDR1 is SGHDN and CDR2 is FVKESK in the germline V gene. The V end lost 1 base, the J end lost 4 bases, and 8 bases lay between the germline ends.

Worth noting for this clone: An end of the junction does not agree with germline; a read error may underlie this. V gene TRBV10-2 combines with J gene TRBJ2-6; no clear D gene. From germline, CDR1 is WSHSY and CDR2 SAAADI. The CDR3 length is 18 residues. CDR3 residues: CASSTDTTLTKSGQRPDF. In nucleotides, the CDR3 is TGCGCCAGCAGTACCGACACCACTCTAACAAAGTCGGGCCAACGTCCTGACTTC.

This clone has a single count. As DNA, the CDR3 is TGTGCCAGCAGTTACTCGACAGGGTACGGGGAGCTGTTTTTT. This codes for CASSYSTGYGELFF. V usage is TRBV6-5 and J usage is TRBJ2-2, with 7 bases identical to TRBD1. The CDR3 covers 14 residues. From germline, CDR1 is MNHEY and CDR2 SVGAGI. The trim removed 0 bases at V and 7 bases at J, leaving 2 bases unmatched.

The chain joins TRBV7-9 to TRBJ2-7, with TRBD1 identical over 7 bases. V was clipped by 5 bases and J by 4 bases; unmatched bases: 11. This CDR3 region has 15 residues. Germline V gene lookup returns CDR1 SEHNR and CDR2 FQNEAQ (reference sequence). CDR3 in DNA: TGTGCCAGCAGCGAGACAGGGTCACCCTCTTACGAGCAGTACTTC. Its protein product is CASSETGSPSYEQYF.

In this sample, this clone turned up once. The CDR3 bases are TGTGCCAGCGCGGGGACCGGGGAGCTGTTTTTT. This translates into CASAGTGELFF. The V call is TRBV28, the J call TRBJ2-2, with D possibly TRBD2 on 6 matching bases. V lost 8 bases and J 5 bases, leaving 6 bases between the germline ends. The germline V gene encodes CDR1 MDHEN and CDR2 SYDVKM. The CDR3 has 11 amino acids.

This chain links TRBV7-9 with TRBJ2-1; D perhaps matches TRBD2 (5 bases). This CDR3 spans 16 amino acids. V shed 4 bases and J shed 5 bases, with 18 bases lying between them. Germline CDR1 is SEHNR and CDR2 is FQNEAQ (reference sequence). The CDR3 DNA reads TGTGCCAGCAGCTCCCCGCCGGCGGGTCTAAACAATGAGCAGTTCTTC. This sequence encodes CASSSPPAGLNNEQFF.

The chain employs TRBV18 and TRBJ2-3; the D is unclear. The germline gives CDR1 KGHSH, CDR2 LQKENI. The length of the CDR3 is 12 residues. The V end was cut by 6 bases, the J end by 3 bases, with 7 bases between. Written as DNA, the CDR3 is TGTGCCAGCTCCAAGCAAACAGATACGCAGTATTTT. Residues: CASSKQTDTQYF. The full variable domain, completed using reference TRBV18 and TRBJ2-3, is NAGVMQNPRHLVRRRGQEARLRCSPMKGHSHVYWYRQLPEEGLKFMVYLQKENIIDESGMPKERFSAEFPKEGPSILRIQQVVRGDSAAYFCASSKQTDTQYFGPGTRLTVL.

The J gene is TRBJ2-1, the V gene TRBV7-9; a possible D gene is TRBD2 (6 bases). V lost 6 bases and J 0 bases, leaving 21 bases between the germline ends. The CDR3 has 18 residues. CDR1 and CDR2 (germline): SEHNR, FQNEAQ (reference sequence). In nucleotides, the CDR3 is TGTGCCAGCAGTCCGGGACTGGGGACTTCGAGCTCCTACAATGAGCAGTTCTTC. It encodes CASSPGLGTSSSYNEQFF. Variable domain in full (rest from reference TRBV7-9 and TRBJ2-1): DTGVSQNPRHKITKRGQNVTFRCDPISEHNRLYWYRQTLGQGPEFLTYFQNEAQLEKSRLLSDRFSAERPKGSFSTLEIQRTEQGDSAMYLCASSPGLGTSSSYNEQFFGPGTRLTVL.

The chain is built from TRBV15 and TRBJ1-1; TRBD1 matches at 8 bases. Germline-derived CDR1 and CDR2 are LNHNV and YYDKDF (reference sequence). There are 12 residues in the CDR3. V shed 9 bases, J shed 1 base, and the junction held 1 base outside the gene matches. For the CDR3, the DNA is TGTGCCACGGGGACAGGGAACACTGAAGCTTTCTTT. It translates to CATGTGNTEAFF.

This clone was counted once. The chain employs TRBV10-3 and TRBJ2-3; 8 nucleotides line up with TRBD2. The ends lost 2 bases at V and 7 bases at J; junction bases unmatched: 11. This CDR3 has 16 residues. Germline CDR1 and CDR2: ENHRY and SYGVKD. The CDR3 bases are TGTGCCATCAGTGAGGGGAGCGGGGGCCTGAGGAATACGCAGTATTTT. Its protein product is CAISEGSGGLRNTQYF.

The rearrangement links TRBV14 to TRBJ1-1; a possible D gene is TRBD1 (6 bases). V was shortened by 0 bases and J by 0 bases, with 14 bases between the two germline ends. CDR3 length: 17 amino acids. Germline CDR1 reads SGHDN; CDR2 reads FVKESK. CDR3 in DNA: TGTGCCAGCAGCCAAGAACCCTGGACAGAAGTGAACACTGAAGCTTTCTTT. It specifies CASSQEPWTEVNTEAFF.

Turning to this clone: The identical CDR3 is also encoded by other nucleotide sequences in the sample. The chain's CDR3 is CASSLVGTEAFF. CDR3 bases: TGTGCCAGCAGCTTAGTAGGTACTGAAGCTTTCTTT. The rearrangement links TRBV11-2 to TRBJ1-1; no clear D gene. V was trimmed by 1 base and J by 5 bases, leaving 5 bases between them. The CDR3 sequence is 12 residues long. Germline CDR1 SGHAT, CDR2 FQNNGV.

The V and J genes are TRBV19 and TRBJ2-7; D ambiguous. CDR3 size: 14 residues. V gave up 1 base and J gave up 1 base, with 8 bases separating them. Germline assignment: CDR1 LNHDA and CDR2 SQIVND (reference sequence). The DNA of the CDR3 is TGTGCCAGTAGTATAGTGGCAGAATCCTACGAGCAGTACTTC. Its protein product is CASSIVAESYEQYF.

The V call is TRBV10-3, the J call TRBJ2-3; TRBD2 matches 11 bases. The CDR3 sequence is 16 residues long. J gave up 1 base and V 4 bases, and 4 bases lay outside the gene matches. CDR1 is ENHRY, CDR2 SYGVKD, per germline. The CDR3 DNA follows: TGTGCCATCAGTGTAGCGGGGGGGCCGGGCACAGATACGCAGTATTTT. Translated: CAISVAGGPGTDTQYF.

This chain uses TRBV6-6 with TRBJ2-7; maybe TRBD2 (5 bases). The CDR3 extends over 12 amino acids. V lost 5 bases and J 5 bases, leaving 10 bases between the germline ends. Germline lookup yields CDR1 MNHNY and CDR2 SVGAGI (reference sequence). DNA for the CDR3: TGTGCCAGCAGTCTAACTAGTAACGAGCAGTACTTC. It specifies CASSLTSNEQYF.

The gene calls are TRBV27 and TRBJ2-6, with D unresolved. Germline loops: CDR1 MNHEY, CDR2 SMNVEV (reference sequence). The CDR3 runs to 15 residues. V lost 2 bases to trimming and J lost 0 bases, with 5 bases between them. The CDR3 reads CASSLAPSGANVLTF. The CDR3 DNA reads TGTGCCAGCAGTTTAGCCCCCTCTGGGGCCAACGTCCTGACTTTC.

The CDR3 DNA follows: TGTGCCAGCAGTGAGATGGGACAGGGTAATCAGCCCCAGCATTTT. Residues: CASSEMGQGNQPQHF. The chain combines TRBV2 with TRBJ1-5; 9 bases are shared with TRBD1. The CDR3 has 15 residues. The germline gives CDR1 SNHLY, CDR2 FYNNEI. The ends lost 3 bases at V and 4 bases at J; junction bases unmatched: 4.